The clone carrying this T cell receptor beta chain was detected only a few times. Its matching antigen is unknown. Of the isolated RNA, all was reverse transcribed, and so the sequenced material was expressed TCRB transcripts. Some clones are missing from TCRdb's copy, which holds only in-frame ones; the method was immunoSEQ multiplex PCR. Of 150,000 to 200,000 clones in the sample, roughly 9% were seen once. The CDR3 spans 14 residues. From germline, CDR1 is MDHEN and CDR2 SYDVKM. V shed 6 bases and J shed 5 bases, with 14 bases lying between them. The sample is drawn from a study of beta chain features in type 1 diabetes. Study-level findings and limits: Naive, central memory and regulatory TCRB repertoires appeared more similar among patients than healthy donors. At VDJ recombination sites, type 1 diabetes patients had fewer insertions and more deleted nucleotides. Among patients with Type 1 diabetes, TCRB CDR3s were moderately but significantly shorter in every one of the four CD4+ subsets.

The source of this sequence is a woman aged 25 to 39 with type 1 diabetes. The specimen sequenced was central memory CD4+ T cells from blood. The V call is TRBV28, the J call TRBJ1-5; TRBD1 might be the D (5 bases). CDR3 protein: CASSGGYGHQPQHF. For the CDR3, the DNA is TGTGCCAGCAGCGGGGGATACGGGCATCAGCCCCAGCATTTT.